This T cell receptor (beta chain) was sequenced for a study of shared clonotypes between healthy human individuals. Study results and limitations: The generation probabilities recorded for non-shared clonotypes fell below those of clonotypes shared by all four donors.

A note on this clone: Its antigen is unidentified.

Some clones are missing from TCRdb's copy, which holds only in-frame ones; the method was immunoSEQ multiplex PCR. The data show millions of clones, 90% to 95% seen once. Germline V gene lookup returns CDR1 SGHTA and CDR2 FQGNSA. The length of the CDR3 is 16 residues. The V end lost 5 bases, the J end lost 4 bases, and 18 bases lay between the germline ends. In the CD4+ fraction, cells were divided into CD45RA+ naive and CD45RA-negative memory subsets. The clonotype comes from a man between 18 and 29 years old in good health. Some clones in this sample may be carry-over from other donors' samples. The rearrangement uses TRBV7-2 and TRBJ1-3; the D gene is possibly TRBD1 (6 bases). Sequenced sample: naive CD4+ T cells from PBMCs. The subset: CD45RA+ positively selected. The CDR3 coding sequence is TGTGCCAGCAGCCTCCAACAAGCAGGGGTCGGAAACACCATATATTTT. This codes for CASSLQQAGVGNTIYF.